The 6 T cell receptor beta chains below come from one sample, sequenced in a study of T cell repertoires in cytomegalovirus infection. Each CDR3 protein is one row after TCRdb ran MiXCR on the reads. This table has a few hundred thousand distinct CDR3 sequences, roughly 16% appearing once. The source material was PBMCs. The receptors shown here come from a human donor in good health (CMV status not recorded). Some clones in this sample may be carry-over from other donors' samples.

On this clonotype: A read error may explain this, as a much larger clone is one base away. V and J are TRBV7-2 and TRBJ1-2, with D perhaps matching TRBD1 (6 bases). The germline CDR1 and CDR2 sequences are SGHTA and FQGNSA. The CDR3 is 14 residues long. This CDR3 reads CASSLARGQDGYAF. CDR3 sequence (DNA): TGTGCCAGCAGCTTAGCTCGGGGGCAGGATGGCTACGCCTTC.

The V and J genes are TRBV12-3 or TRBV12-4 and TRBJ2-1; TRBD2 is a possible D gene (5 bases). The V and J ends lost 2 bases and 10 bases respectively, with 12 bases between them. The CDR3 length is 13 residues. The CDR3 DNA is TGTGCCAGCAGTTTAAGGACTCCTGAAGAGCAGTTCTTC. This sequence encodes CASSLRTPEEQFF.

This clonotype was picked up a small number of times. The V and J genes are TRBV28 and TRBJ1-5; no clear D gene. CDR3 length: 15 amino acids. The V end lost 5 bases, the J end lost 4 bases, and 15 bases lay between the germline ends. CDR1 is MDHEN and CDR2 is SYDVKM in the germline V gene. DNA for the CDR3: TGTGCCAGCAGTCTCCACGGGTACGGAAATCAGCCCCAGCATTTT. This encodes CASSLHGYGNQPQHF.

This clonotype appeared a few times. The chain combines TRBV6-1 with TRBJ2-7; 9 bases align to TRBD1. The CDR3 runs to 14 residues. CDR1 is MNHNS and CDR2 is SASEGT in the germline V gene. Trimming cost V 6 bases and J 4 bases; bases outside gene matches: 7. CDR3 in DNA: TGTGCCAGCAGACCCACAGGGGGCGAATACGAGCAGTACTTC. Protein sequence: CASRPTGGEYEQYF.

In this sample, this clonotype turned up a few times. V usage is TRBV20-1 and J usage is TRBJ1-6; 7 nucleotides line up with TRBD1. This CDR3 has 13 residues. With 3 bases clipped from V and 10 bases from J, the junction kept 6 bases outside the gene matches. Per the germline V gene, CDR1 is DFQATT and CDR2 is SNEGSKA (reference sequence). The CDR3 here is CSARAQGDSPLHF. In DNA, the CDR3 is TGCAGTGCTAGGGCGCAGGGGGACTCACCCCTCCACTTT.

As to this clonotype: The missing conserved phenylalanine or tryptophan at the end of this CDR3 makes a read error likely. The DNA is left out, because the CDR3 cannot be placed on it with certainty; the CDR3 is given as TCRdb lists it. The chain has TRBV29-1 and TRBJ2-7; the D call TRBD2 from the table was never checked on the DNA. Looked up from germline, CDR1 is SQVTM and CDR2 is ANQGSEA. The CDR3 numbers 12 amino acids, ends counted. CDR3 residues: CSVEITGPVEYL.